The sample holds a few counts of the clone carrying this T cell receptor (beta chain). Its specificity is not known. This specimen belongs to a study of T cell responses to AZD1222 COVID-19 vaccine. General study findings and limits: Most donors were white British and more were female, and clonal diversity was possibly underestimated.

The germline V gene has CDR1 SNHLY and CDR2 FYNNEI. This CDR3 is 12 amino acids long. After removal of 7 bases from V and 8 bases from J, the junction contained 6 bases not matched to a gene. Using immunoSEQ multiplex PCR, the repertoire was profiled, and TCRdb retains in-frame clones only, with some absent. The sample records 100,000 to 150,000 clones, about 87% being singletons. The input for sequencing was peripheral blood, taken on day 0 of AZD1222 vaccination. The rearrangement joins TRBV2 to TRBJ1-2, with TRBD1 matching over 8 bases. This clonotype originated in an adult in good health. The CDR3, as DNA: TGTGCCAGCAAGGGACAGGTGCGAGGCTACACCTTC. Its protein is CASKGQVRGYTF.